The 2 T cell receptor beta chains presented below share a single source sample, sequenced in a study of Graves' ophthalmopathy and Graves' hyperthyroidism. Amplification of the TCR beta CDR3 regions used RNA transcripts (as template). The first-round RT-PCR employed HTBI primers together with the Qiagen OneStep RT-PCR kit. A multiplex PCR was then performed as the second round. TCRdb analysed the multiplex PCR reads with MiXCR anew, one entry per CDR3 protein. The table records about 1.2 million distinct CDR3 sequences, roughly 35% of them present only once. Sequences were obtained from peripheral blood or thyroid tissue (not recorded which). The receptor source for this set is an adult man with Graves' hyperthyroidism.

With respect to this clonotype: The junction does not match germline at one end; this may be a read error. V usage is TRBV10-2 and J usage is TRBJ2-7; D is unclear. Germline V gene lookup returns CDR1 WSHSY and CDR2 SAAADI. The CDR3 runs to 12 residues. CDR3 loop: CASSAYFYEQYF. DNA for the CDR3: TGTGCCAGCTCAGCCTACTTCTACGAGCAGTACTTC.

The chain combines TRBV7-8 with TRBJ1-4; possible D gene TRBD1, 6 bases. Germline assignment: CDR1 SGHVS and CDR2 FQNEAQ. CDR3 size: 16 residues. The V end lost 3 bases, the J end lost 5 bases, and 16 bases lay between the germline ends. The CDR3 region has the DNA TGTGCCAGCAGCTTGGTGGGGGGCCTGCTAAATGAAAAACTGTTTTTT. This sequence encodes CASSLVGGLLNEKLFF. The complete variable domain, with remaining parts taken from reference TRBV7-8 and TRBJ1-4, reads GAGVSQSPRYKVAKRGQDVALRCDPISGHVSLFWYQQALGQGPEFLTYFQNEAQLDKSGLPSDRFFAERPEGSVSTLKIQRTQQEDSAVYLCASSLVGGLLNEKLFFGSGTQLSVL.